The 23 T cell receptor beta chains presented below share a single source sample, sequenced in a study of technical replicates of blood from several donors. Sequencing was performed with immunoSEQ multiplex PCR; in TCRdb, only in-frame clones are kept and a portion is missing. The repertoire holds approximately 85,000 clones, with 94% as singletons. Material for sequencing was T cells isolated from PBMCs. These TCRs come from a human donor in good health.

This clone occurred a few times. V usage is TRBV11-2 and J usage is TRBJ1-2, with D possibly TRBD1 on 5 matching bases. In germline, CDR1 is SGHAT, CDR2 FQNNGV. The CDR3 length is 14 residues. V was shortened by 5 bases and J by 8 bases, with 18 bases between the two germline ends. The CDR3 DNA sequence: TGTGCCAGCAGCACCATCTGGGGCGTCTGGGGCTACACCTTC. Its protein product is CASSTIWGVWGYTF.

The V gene is TRBV4-1, the J gene TRBJ2-1, with TRBD1 identical over 8 bases. The junction had 17 bases not matched to a gene; V was cut back by 1 base and J by 6 bases. The CDR3 length is 19 residues. Germline V CDR1 and CDR2: MGHRA, YSYEKL. CDR3 nucleotide sequence: TGCGCCAGCAGCCAAGTTTATCTGACAGGGGCCGACTTTTTCAATGAGCAGTTCTTC. Protein product: CASSQVYLTGADFFNEQFF.

The J gene is TRBJ1-6, the V gene TRBV13, with D possibly being TRBD1 (6 bases). From germline, CDR1 is PRHDT and CDR2 FYEKMQ (reference sequence). V lost 5 bases and J lost 8, with 19 bases in between. The CDR3 loop spans 16 amino acids. The CDR3 sequence is CASSPRRTARDSPLHF. Here the CDR3 DNA reads TGTGCCAGCAGCCCTAGACGGACAGCTCGGGATTCACCCCTCCACTTT.

The chain carries TRBV18 and TRBJ1-1, with 7 bases matching TRBD1. The trim removed 4 bases at V and 1 base at J, leaving 12 bases unmatched. The germline gives CDR1 KGHSH, CDR2 LQKENI. The CDR3 has 17 amino acids. This CDR3 reads CASSLRTGKIPNTEAFF. CDR3 in DNA: TGTGCCAGCTCACTCCGGACAGGAAAAATTCCGAACACTGAAGCTTTCTTT.

This sequence joins TRBV19 and TRBJ2-3; TRBD2 agrees at 7 bases. The V gene's germline CDR1 is LNHDA and CDR2 SQIVND (reference sequence). Trimming cost V 7 bases and J 3 bases; bases outside gene matches: 13. This CDR3 region has 16 residues. The CDR3 sequence is CASTNHGGLPTDTQYF. DNA for the CDR3: TGTGCCAGTACCAACCACGGGGGGTTACCTACAGATACGCAGTATTTT.

The chain couples TRBV19 to TRBJ1-2; TRBD1 matches 7 bases. The CDR3 runs 13 residues. The germline V gene has CDR1 LNHDA and CDR2 SQIVND (reference sequence). Trimming took 4 bases from V and 5 from J; bases not matched to a gene: 4. The CDR3 protein is CASSKQGWYGYTF. CDR3 DNA sequence: TGTGCCAGTAGTAAACAGGGGTGGTATGGCTACACCTTC.

The V and J genes are TRBV5-4 and TRBJ2-4; 7 bases line up with TRBD2. This CDR3 spans 15 amino acids. V lost 3 bases to trimming and J lost 6 bases; unmatched junction nucleotides: 9. The germline CDR1 and CDR2 sequences are SGHNT and YYREEE (reference sequence). The CDR3 DNA reads TGTGCCAGCAGCTCCTTCTGGGGGGAGGGAAACATTCAGTACTTC. This translates into CASSSFWGEGNIQYF.

The V and J genes are TRBV29-1 and TRBJ2-7; 7 positions agree with TRBD2. In germline, CDR1 is SQVTM, CDR2 ANQGSEA. With 1 base clipped from V and 3 bases from J, the junction kept 6 bases outside the gene matches. This CDR3 is 14 amino acids long. The CDR3 region has the DNA TGCAGCGTTGAAGTTAGCGGGCAGATCTACGAGCAGTACTTC. Protein: CSVEVSGQIYEQYF.

The chain links TRBV7-9 to TRBJ2-7; TRBD2 is a possible D gene (6 bases). The V and J ends lost 5 bases and 4 bases respectively, with 9 bases between them. The CDR3 runs to 12 residues. Germline CDR1 and CDR2: SEHNR and FQNEAQ (reference sequence). DNA of the CDR3: TGTGCCAGCAGCCGGGGGTCGTACGAGCAGTACTTC. Translated, it gives CASSRGSYEQYF.

The chain employs TRBV2 and TRBJ2-2, with TRBD1 as a possible D gene (5 bases). Per germline, CDR1 SNHLY and CDR2 FYNNEI. This CDR3 has 13 amino acids. V was pared by 4 bases and J by 7 bases, with 10 bases between. For the CDR3, the DNA is TGTGCCAGCAGTGCGCAGGGCGACGGGGAGCTGTTTTTT. Protein: CASSAQGDGELFF. The full variable domain, its missing parts supplied by reference TRBV2 and TRBJ2-2, is EPEVTQTPSHQVTQMGQEVILRCVPISNHLYFYWYRQILGQKVEFLVSFYNNEISEKSEIFDDQFSVERPDGSNFTLKIRSTKLEDSAMYFCASSAQGDGELFFGEGSRLTVL.

CDR3 region: CAITQGGDGYTF. The DNA for the CDR3 is TGTGCCATCACCCAAGGAGGGGATGGCTACACCTTC. This chain uses TRBV10-3 with TRBJ1-2, with D possibly matching TRBD1 (5 bases). The CDR3 sequence is 12 residues long. Trimming removed 7 bases from V and 6 bases from J, with 12 bases in between. Per germline, CDR1 ENHRY and CDR2 SYGVKD.

The chain has TRBV6-1 and TRBJ2-1, with 9 bases lining up with TRBD1. The germline V gene has CDR1 MNHNS and CDR2 SASEGT. There are 13 residues in the CDR3. The V and J ends lost 7 bases and 12 bases, in that order; junction bases with no gene match: 10. CDR3 DNA sequence: TGTGCCAGCACCCCACAGGGGGCGAGCGGGCAGTTCTTC. As protein: CASTPQGASGQFF.

This clone appeared once. The V call is TRBV6-5, the J call TRBJ1-4; 11 nucleotides align to TRBD1. This CDR3 has 16 residues. V was clipped by 4 bases and J by 7 bases; unmatched bases: 8. In germline, CDR1 is MNHEY, CDR2 SVGAGI. The CDR3 is CASSSLMGTGGEKLFF. The CDR3 DNA sequence: TGTGCCAGCAGTTCCCTGATGGGGACAGGGGGTGAAAAACTGTTTTTT.

This rearrangement joins TRBV5-6 to TRBJ1-2; D possibly corresponds to TRBD1 (5 bases). The germline V gene has CDR1 SGHDT and CDR2 YYEEEE. Trimming stripped 1 base from V and 5 bases from J, with 15 bases between. The CDR3 has 15 amino acids. Written as DNA, the CDR3 is TGTGCCAGCAGCTTGCCCGAGGACCAGGGTTATGGCTACACCTTC. The encoded protein is CASSLPEDQGYGYTF.

This clone was observed a single time. The chain employs TRBV13 and TRBJ2-7, with 10 bases aligning to TRBD2. The J segment lost 4 bases and the V segment lost 2 bases, leaving 5 bases of the junction unmatched. Germline V CDR1 and CDR2: PRHDT, FYEKMQ (reference sequence). The CDR3 spans 15 residues. CDR3 nucleotides: TGTGCCAGCAGCTTATCTAGCGGGAGACGTTACGAGCAGTACTTC. Protein: CASSLSSGRRYEQYF. Using reference TRBV13 and TRBJ2-7 for the parts outside the CDR3, the full variable domain is AAGVIQSPRHLIKEKRETATLKCYPIPRHDTVYWYQQGPGQDPQFLISFYEKMQSDKGSIPDRFSAQQFSDYHSELNMSSLELGDSALYFCASSLSSGRRYEQYFGPGTRLTVT.

J is TRBJ1-2 and V is TRBV19, with TRBD1 as a possible D gene (6 bases). Per germline, CDR1 LNHDA and CDR2 SQIVND (reference sequence). This CDR3 spans 12 amino acids. V was pared by 3 bases and J by 5 bases, with 7 bases between. The CDR3 DNA reads as TGTGCCAGTAGTATCCAGGGGTATGGCTACACCTTC. As protein: CASSIQGYGYTF.

The rearrangement uses TRBV27 and TRBJ2-2, with D possibly TRBD1 on 6 matching bases. The CDR3 length is 15 residues. V shed 3 bases and J shed 3 bases, with 11 bases lying between them. CDR1 and CDR2 from the germline V gene are MNHEY and SMNVEV (reference sequence). The CDR3 spells CASSFTQGYTGELFF. For the CDR3, the DNA is TGTGCCAGCAGTTTTACCCAGGGGTACACCGGGGAGCTGTTTTTT.

The chain links TRBV19 to TRBJ2-3, with 13 bases that match TRBD2. CDR3 size: 21 residues. The J segment lost 7 bases and the V segment lost 6 bases, leaving 25 bases of the junction unmatched. The germline V gene has CDR1 LNHDA and CDR2 SQIVND (reference sequence). The CDR3 DNA is TGTGCCAGTAGGACCAGCAGGGGCTACGGACTAGCGGGAGACAATGAAAATACGCAGTATTTT. This sequence encodes CASRTSRGYGLAGDNENTQYF.

This chain links TRBV4-2 with TRBJ2-7, with TRBD2 matching 10 bases. Germline CDR1 reads LGHNA; CDR2 reads YNFKEQ. This CDR3 spans 15 amino acids. The ends lost 0 bases at V and 5 bases at J; junction bases unmatched: 4. The CDR3 bases are TGTGCCAGCAGCCAAGACCCGGGACTAGCGAACGAGCAGTACTTC. Protein product: CASSQDPGLANEQYF.

This clone was counted a single time. The rearrangement uses TRBV28 and TRBJ1-2; 9 positions match TRBD1. Germline-derived CDR1 and CDR2 are MDHEN and SYDVKM. This CDR3 contains 16 residues. V lost 5 bases and J lost 4; bases outside the gene matches: 11. The CDR3: CASSGLTGGAGYGYTF. CDR3 sequence (DNA): TGTGCCAGCAGTGGACTTACAGGGGGCGCGGGCTATGGCTACACCTTC.

Here the CDR3 reads CSALQSEELFF. The CDR3 DNA sequence: TGCAGTGCCTTACAATCCGAGGAGCTGTTTTTT. This chain uses TRBV20-1 with TRBJ2-2, with D uncertain. This CDR3 has 11 residues. Trimming removed 6 bases from V and 10 bases from J, with 12 bases in between. Per the germline V gene, CDR1 is DFQATT and CDR2 is SNEGSKA (reference sequence).

The chain recombines TRBV19 with TRBJ1-1, with TRBD1 identical over 8 bases. V was clipped by 7 bases and J by 5 bases; unmatched bases: 15. Looked up from germline, CDR1 is LNHDA and CDR2 is SQIVND (reference sequence). This CDR3 is 16 amino acids long. The CDR3 DNA is TGTGCCAGTAAGATCGGGGCAGGGGGCCTCTGGACTGAAGCTTTCTTT. It is translated as CASKIGAGGLWTEAFF.

J is TRBJ2-3 and V is TRBV5-1, with 9 bases that match TRBD1. There are 15 residues in the CDR3. Germline V CDR1 and CDR2: SGHRS, YFSETQ. V trimming: 3 bases; J trimming: 3 bases; junction bases outside the gene matches: 5. The CDR3 here is CASSYRDRDTDTQYF. The CDR3 coding sequence is TGCGCCAGCAGCTACCGGGACAGGGATACAGATACGCAGTATTTT.